This entry describes one T cell receptor (beta chain). Its specificity is not known. The sample is drawn from a study of cytomegalovirus exposure and HLA in healthy donors. Study at large: The roughly 100 million unique TCR beta sequences, from about 179 million T cells, were found by an earlier analysis.

Use of 60 Vbeta and 13 Jbeta primers characterized the PCR. Sequencing was performed with immunoSEQ multiplex PCR; in TCRdb, only in-frame clones are kept and a portion is missing. This table has 200,000 to 250,000 clones, roughly 80% appearing once. The CDR3 sequence is 12 residues long. Germline CDR1 MDHEN, CDR2 SYDVKM. Trimming removed 5 bases from V and 2 bases from J, with 6 bases in between. Study-wide points: Rarity characterized most TCR sequences, yet some public TCRs appeared in many donors.

The sequence was obtained from a man aged 30-40 years in good health and CMV-seronegative. Sequences were obtained from PBMCs. The genes are TRBV28 and TRBJ1-2; D is ambiguous. The CDR3 nucleotides read TGTGCCAGCAGTACTATAAACTATGGCTACACCTTC. Protein sequence: CASSTINYGYTF.